This TCR beta chain is from a study of CDR3 diversity in severe acne. As regards this clonotype: A much more abundant neighbour one base away suggests this may be a read error.

TCRdb itself ran the PCR reads through MiXCR, one entry per CDR3 protein. This table holds more than 85,000 distinct CDR3 sequences, under 60% found once. Specimen: blood. The receptor was isolated from a male donor with acne.

The DNA of the CDR3 is TGCGGCGTCGAAACAGGGGGCGGGCAGAGAGAGACCCAGTACTTC. This encodes CGVETGGGQRETQYF. This rearrangement joins TRBV29-1 to TRBJ2-5; 9 positions agree with TRBD1. The germline V gene encodes CDR1 SQVTM and CDR2 ANQGSEA. The CDR3 has 15 amino acids.